This entry lists 20 T cell receptor beta chains sequenced from one sample in a study of CD8+ T cells in alopecia areata. RNA was extracted and reverse transcribed into cDNA as the sequencing template. Sequenced by immunoSEQ multiplex PCR; TCRdb stores in-frame clones only, minus some. The sample holds 150,000 or so clones, approximately 65% seen once. Sequencing was performed on CD8+ T cells sorted from blood, taken at week 0. The source is a human donor with alopecia areata.

The rearrangement links TRBV5-1 to TRBJ2-1; tentative D call: TRBD1 (6 bases). The ends were cut back, 0 bases at V and 9 bases at J, with 10 bases in the middle. This CDR3 is built from 13 residues. Germline CDR1 SGHRS, CDR2 YFSETQ. The CDR3 sequence is CASSLAVGGEQFF. CDR3 DNA: TGCGCCAGCAGCTTGGCTGTAGGGGGTGAGCAGTTCTTC.

The rearrangement uses TRBV15 and TRBJ2-5, with 10 nucleotides matching TRBD2. This CDR3 has 16 residues. V dropped 0 bases and J dropped 1; count of bases not matched to a gene: 2. Germline CDR1 LNHNV, CDR2 YYDKDF (reference sequence). CDR3 loop: CATSRELAGRQETQYF. The CDR3 nucleotides are TGTGCCACCAGCAGAGAACTAGCGGGGCGCCAAGAGACCCAGTACTTC.

This clone turned up a few times. This chain links TRBV4-1 with TRBJ2-2, with D possibly TRBD1 on 5 matching bases. V was cut by 0 bases and J by 1 base, with 9 bases left in between. Germline V gives CDR1 MGHRA, CDR2 YSYEKL. The CDR3 spans 16 residues. CDR3 in DNA: TGCGCCAGCAGCCAAGATCAGGGATTGAACACCGGGGAGCTGTTTTTT. Translated, it gives CASSQDQGLNTGELFF.

V and J are TRBV11-3 and TRBJ1-2, with D hard to call. Germline assignment: CDR1 SGHNT and CDR2 YENEEA. This CDR3 has 14 residues. Trimming pared 4 bases from V and 7 bases from J, leaving 16 bases between. CDR3: CASSSETFRGGYTF. For the CDR3, the DNA is TGTGCCAGCAGCTCCGAGACATTCCGAGGTGGCTACACCTTC.

The sample holds a few counts of this clone. The chain employs TRBV7-2 and TRBJ2-3; D possibly corresponds to TRBD2 (5 bases). Germline loops: CDR1 SGHTA, CDR2 FQGNSA. The germline V and J ends were trimmed by 5 bases and 2 bases, with 17 bases remaining between them. This CDR3 contains 16 residues. The CDR3 region is CASSELTNPFTDTQYF. The CDR3 DNA sequence: TGTGCCAGCAGCGAACTGACTAACCCCTTCACAGATACGCAGTATTTT. The complete variable domain, with remaining parts taken from reference TRBV7-2 and TRBJ2-3, reads GAGVSQSPSNKVTEKGKDVELRCDPISGHTALYWYRQSLGQGLEFLIYFQGNSAPDKSGLPSDRFSAERTGGSVSTLTIQRTQQEDSAVYLCASSELTNPFTDTQYFGPGTRLTVL.

The chain joins TRBV6-6 to TRBJ2-2; 7 bases agree with TRBD1. J gave up 3 bases and V 7 bases, and 8 bases lay outside the gene matches. CDR3 length: 15 amino acids. CDR1 is MNHNY and CDR2 is SVGAGI in the germline V gene (reference sequence). CDR3 sequence: CASTVGQRDTGELFF. The CDR3 region has the DNA TGTGCCAGCACCGTGGGACAGAGGGACACCGGGGAGCTGTTTTTT.

The chain joins TRBV5-6 to TRBJ2-1; D is possibly TRBD1 (5 bases). V dropped 0 bases and J dropped 1 base, with 8 bases sitting between them. The CDR3 covers 15 residues. The germline V gene encodes CDR1 SGHDT and CDR2 YYEEEE. The CDR3 protein is CASSLGQRSYNEQFF. CDR3 DNA: TGTGCCAGCAGCTTGGGACAGAGGTCCTACAATGAGCAGTTCTTC.

The chain couples TRBV9 to TRBJ2-7; 8 bases are shared with TRBD1. V trimming: 5 bases; J trimming: 2 bases; junction bases outside the gene matches: 9. CDR3 length equals 15 residues. Germline loops: CDR1 SGDLS, CDR2 YYNGEE. CDR3: CASSPAAGQAYEQYF. The DNA for the CDR3 is TGTGCCAGCAGTCCGGCGGCGGGACAGGCCTACGAGCAGTACTTC. Together with reference TRBV9 and TRBJ2-7, the CDR3 gives the full variable domain: DSGVTQTPKHLITATGQRVTLRCSPRSGDLSVYWYQQSLDQGLQFLIQYYNGEERAKGNILERFSAQQFPDLHSELNLSSLELGDSALYFCASSPAAGQAYEQYFGPGTRLTVT.

The chain is built from TRBV4-2 and TRBJ1-2; 7 nucleotides match TRBD1. Germline loops: CDR1 LGHNA, CDR2 YNFKEQ. This CDR3 region has 15 residues. V lost 6 bases and J lost 7; bases outside the gene matches: 14. The CDR3, as DNA: TGTGCCAGCAGTCCAAGTCTAGGGGGCATCGGTGGCTACACCTTC. Protein: CASSPSLGGIGGYTF.

On this clone: Other DNA sequences of this sample code for an identical CDR3. The chain uses TRBV27 and TRBJ1-4; tentative D call: TRBD1 (5 bases). The V gene's germline CDR1 is MNHEY and CDR2 SMNVEV (reference sequence). This CDR3 spans 13 amino acids. Deletions cut 3 bases from V and 4 bases from J, with 6 bases between. The CDR3 nucleotides read TGTGCCAGCAGTTTGGGGGGTAATGAAAAACTGTTTTTT. The encoded protein is CASSLGGNEKLFF. Variable domain in full (rest from reference TRBV27 and TRBJ1-4): EAQVTQNPRYLITVTGKKLTVTCSQNMNHEYMSWYRQDPGLGLRQIYYSMNVEVTDKGDVPEGYKVSRKEKRNFPLILESPSPNQTSLYFCASSLGGNEKLFFGSGTQLSVL.

This chain joins TRBV4-1 and TRBJ2-5, with 11 bases identical to TRBD1. After removal of 4 bases from V and 4 bases from J, the junction contained 8 bases not matched to a gene. CDR3 length equals 16 residues. Germline V gene sequence: CDR1 MGHRA, CDR2 YSYEKL. The CDR3 reads CASSPTLGQGAETQYF. For the CDR3, the DNA is TGCGCCAGCAGCCCCACCTTAGGACAGGGGGCAGAGACCCAGTACTTC.

The chain couples TRBV13 to TRBJ2-3; unclear D gene. Germline lookup yields CDR1 PRHDT and CDR2 FYEKMQ (reference sequence). V shed 4 bases and J shed 2 bases, with 4 bases lying between them. The CDR3 runs to 12 residues. The CDR3 is CASSSHTDTQYF. The CDR3 nucleotides read TGTGCCAGCAGCTCCCACACAGATACGCAGTATTTT.

Remarks on this clone: The germline gene is not matched at one end of the junction; a read error may be the cause. This chain links TRBV6-9 with TRBJ1-4; D unclear. Germline V lookup: CDR1 MNHGY, CDR2 SVAAGI. The CDR3 extends over 12 amino acids. The CDR3 DNA reads as TGTGCCAGCAGTTATACTAGTGAAAAACTGTTTTTT. It yields the protein CASSYTSEKLFF.

The genes are TRBV20-1 and TRBJ2-5; D is ambiguous. Germline V gene sequence: CDR1 DFQATT, CDR2 SNEGSKA (reference sequence). With 2 bases removed from V and 5 bases from J, the gap between germline ends came to 6 bases. This CDR3 has 11 residues. The CDR3 loop is CSARYGETQYF. CDR3 DNA: TGCAGTGCTAGATACGGGGAGACCCAGTACTTC.

This clone showed up just a few times. The chain carries TRBV18 and TRBJ2-2; D may match TRBD1 or TRBD2 (5 bases each). V was cut by 1 base and J by 8 bases, with 20 bases left in between. The CDR3 has 17 residues. Per germline, CDR1 KGHSH and CDR2 LQKENI. CDR3 sequence: CASSPRIGDPQGGELFF. CDR3 nucleotide sequence: TGTGCCAGCTCACCACGGATAGGGGACCCCCAAGGAGGGGAGCTGTTTTTT. Drawing the rest from reference TRBV18 and TRBJ2-2, the complete variable domain is NAGVMQNPRHLVRRRGQEARLRCSPMKGHSHVYWYRQLPEEGLKFMVYLQKENIIDESGMPKERFSAEFPKEGPSILRIQQVVRGDSAAYFCASSPRIGDPQGGELFFGEGSRLTVL.

V usage is TRBV2 and J usage is TRBJ1-4; D not certain. CDR3 length equals 14 residues. CDR1 is SNHLY, CDR2 FYNNEI, per germline. V lost 8 bases, J lost 1 base, and 11 bases lay in between. The CDR3 loop reads CASAPGRTNEKLFF. The CDR3 coding sequence is TGTGCCAGCGCGCCGGGCCGAACTAATGAAAAACTGTTTTTT.

A single count supports this clone. The genes are TRBV27 and TRBJ2-4, with D hard to call. The germline V gene encodes CDR1 MNHEY and CDR2 SMNVEV (reference sequence). V was cut by 0 bases and J by 6 bases, with 6 bases left in between. The CDR3 is 13 residues long. DNA of the CDR3: TGTGCCAGCAGTTTATCCCCGGCAAACATTCAGTACTTC. This translates into CASSLSPANIQYF.

This chain connects TRBV29-1 to TRBJ1-2; D might be TRBD1 (5 bases). Germline CDR1 is SQVTM and CDR2 is ANQGSEA. Deletions cut 4 bases from V and 7 bases from J, with 16 bases between. The CDR3 loop spans 13 amino acids. The CDR3 region has the DNA TGCAGCGTTGTATCGTCTGGGGCGCGTGGCTACACCTTC. This codes for CSVVSSGARGYTF.

The sample holds a few counts of this clone. The V and J genes are TRBV6-6 and TRBJ2-7; D possibly corresponds to TRBD1 (6 bases). This CDR3 is 13 amino acids long. Trimming took 7 bases from V and 2 from J, leaving 12 bases between them. Germline CDR1 is MNHNY and CDR2 is SVGAGI (reference sequence). CDR3 protein: CASNNRATYEQYF. CDR3 in DNA: TGTGCCAGCAATAACAGGGCCACCTACGAGCAGTACTTC.

V is TRBV7-8 and J is TRBJ1-2; D is undetermined. This CDR3 spans 13 amino acids. The ends were cut back, 5 bases at V and 8 bases at J, with 15 bases in the middle. Per germline, CDR1 SGHVS and CDR2 FQNEAQ. Here the CDR3 DNA reads TGTGCCAGCAGCGCTAGCGGCGCCACAGGCTACACCTTC. It encodes CASSASGATGYTF.